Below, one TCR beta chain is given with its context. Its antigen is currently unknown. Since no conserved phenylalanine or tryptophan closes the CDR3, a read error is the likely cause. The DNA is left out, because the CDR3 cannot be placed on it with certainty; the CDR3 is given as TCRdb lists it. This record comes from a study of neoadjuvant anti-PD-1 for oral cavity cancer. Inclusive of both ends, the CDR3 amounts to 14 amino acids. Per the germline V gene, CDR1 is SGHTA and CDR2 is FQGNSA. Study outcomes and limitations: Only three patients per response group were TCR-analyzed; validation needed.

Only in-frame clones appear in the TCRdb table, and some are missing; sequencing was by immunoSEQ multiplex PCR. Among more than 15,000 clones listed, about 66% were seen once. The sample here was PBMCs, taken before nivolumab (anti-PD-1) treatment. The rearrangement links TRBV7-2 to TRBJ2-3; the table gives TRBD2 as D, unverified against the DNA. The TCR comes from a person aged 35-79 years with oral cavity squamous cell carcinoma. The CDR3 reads CASSLAGGSGRPAL.